Here is one TCR beta chain with its context. Its antigen remains unknown. The record originates from a study of cytomegalovirus exposure and HLA in healthy donors. Study-wide results and limits: In all likelihood, a cluster of highly shared sequence variants was a sequencing artifact.

The J segment lost 6 bases and the V segment lost 5 bases, leaving 10 bases of the junction unmatched. This CDR3 has 14 amino acids. Germline loops: CDR1 SGHTA, CDR2 FQGNSA. Primers for the PCR totalled 60 Vbeta and 13 Jbeta. Generated by immunoSEQ multiplex PCR, the TCRdb table keeps only in-frame clones and is missing some. The repertoire consists of approximately 200,000 clones, with more than 60% occurring once and the leading ten covering around 0.2%. V usage is TRBV7-2 and J usage is TRBJ2-7; 7 bases line up with TRBD1. The clonotype originates from a girl aged 2-9 years in good health and CMV-seronegative. Sequenced input: PBMCs. The CDR3 loop reads CASSTRTGALEQYF. CDR3 DNA: TGTGCCAGCAGCACCCGGACAGGTGCCCTCGAGCAGTACTTC.